The entry below gives a single TCR beta chain sequence along with its context. The data derive from a study of patients and donors after allogeneic stem cell transplantation. Using its own MiXCR run on the RT-PCR reads, TCRdb lists one record per CDR3 protein. This sample yields more than 150,000 distinct CDR3 sequences, of which 40% to 45% are seen a single time; around 35% belongs to the top ten. The sequence came from a human donor who was either an allogeneic HSCT recipient or a stem cell or donor lymphocyte infusion donor (not recorded which). It is not recorded whose cells these are; they may come from a transplant donor. The specimen was blood, either unsorted or a sorted T cell fraction (not recorded which).

Here the CDR3 DNA reads TGTGCCAGCAGTAACCAGGGGGAGAACACTGAAGCTTTCTTT. Translation: CASSNQGENTEAFF. V is TRBV6-1 and J is TRBJ1-1; TRBD1 agrees at 7 bases. This CDR3 has 14 residues. Germline V gene data show CDR1 as MNHNS and CDR2 as SASEGT. The V gene end was trimmed by 5 bases and the J gene end by 1 base; junction bases not matched to a gene: 4.